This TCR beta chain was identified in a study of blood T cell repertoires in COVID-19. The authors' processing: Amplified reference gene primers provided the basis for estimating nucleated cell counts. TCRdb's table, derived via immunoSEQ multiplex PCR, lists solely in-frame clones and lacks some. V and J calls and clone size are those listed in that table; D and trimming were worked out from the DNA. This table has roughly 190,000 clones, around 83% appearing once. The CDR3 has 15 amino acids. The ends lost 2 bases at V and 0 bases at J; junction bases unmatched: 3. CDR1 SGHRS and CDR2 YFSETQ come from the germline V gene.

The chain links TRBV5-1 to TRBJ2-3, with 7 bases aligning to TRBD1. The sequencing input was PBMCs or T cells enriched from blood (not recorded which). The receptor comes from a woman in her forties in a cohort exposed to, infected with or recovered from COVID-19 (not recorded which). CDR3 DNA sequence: TGCGCCAGCAGCTTACCGGGACAGAGCACAGATACGCAGTATTTT. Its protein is CASSLPGQSTDTQYF.